These T cell receptor beta chains were read from a single sample in a study of cytomegalovirus exposure and HLA in healthy donors. Assay used: immunoSEQ multiplex PCR; TCRdb lists only in-frame clones, some missing. The sample data list about 200,000 clones. Sequences were obtained from PBMCs. These receptor sequences come from a girl aged 2-15 years in good health and CMV-seropositive. Each CDR3 is given with its conserved first and last residue. D genes are given only for firm matches.

D gene	V gene	J gene	CDR3 DNA	CDR3 protein
.	TRBV5-1	TRBJ2-1	TGCGCCAGTAGGCAGCAGGACTCCTACAATGAGCAGTTCTTC	CASRQQDSYNEQFF
.	TRBV27	TRBJ1-6	TGTGCCAGCAGTTTATTGAAGGGGTATCATTCACCCCTCCACTTT	CASSLLKGYHSPLHF
TRBD2	TRBV19	TRBJ2-7	TGTGCCAGTAGTATAGACAGCGGGAGTCCCTACGAGCAGTACTTC	CASSIDSGSPYEQYF
.	TRBV27	TRBJ2-1	TGTGCCAGCATCGATTTCGGTTACAATGAGCAGTTCTTC	CASIDFGYNEQFF
TRBD1	TRBV2	TRBJ1-4	TGTGCCAGCAGTGTGGACAGGTCTAATGAAAAACTGTTTTTT	CASSVDRSNEKLFF
.	TRBV5-6	TRBJ2-1	TGTGCCAGCAGCATCCCGACAGGATACAATGAGCAGTTCTTC	CASSIPTGYNEQFF
.	TRBV28	TRBJ1-5	TGTGCCAGCAGTTCCGGTAATCAGCCCCAGCATTTT	CASSSGNQPQHF
.	TRBV5-1	TRBJ1-1	TGCGCCAGCAGCTTGGCCTCGCCCCGGGGAGGGACTGAAGCTTTCTTT	CASSLASPRGGTEAFF
TRBD1	TRBV5-1	TRBJ1-4	TGCGCCAGCAGCCCCGACAGGGGCCTCGAAAAACTGTTTTTT	CASSPDRGLEKLFF
.	TRBV5-1	TRBJ1-5	TGCGCCAGCAGCTTGGCCCAGGGGAGCAATCAGCCCCAGCATTTT	CASSLAQGSNQPQHF
TRBD1	TRBV7-8	TRBJ2-1	TGTGCCAGCAGCCACAGGACAGGGGGTAACAATGAGCAGTTCTTC	CASSHRTGGNNEQFF
.	TRBV19	TRBJ2-7	TGTGCCAGTAGTATGGCAGGGTTCTACGAGCAGTACTTC	CASSMAGFYEQYF
TRBD2	TRBV7-2	TRBJ2-5	TGTGCCAGCAGCCTAATCTTTAGCGGGAGTGGAGAGACCCAGTACTTC	CASSLIFSGSGETQYF
.	TRBV2	TRBJ1-2	TGTGCCCGCGAGCCCCAGGGGTATGGCTACACCTTC	CAREPQGYGYTF
.	TRBV29-1	TRBJ2-7	TGCAGCGTTGAAACCACAGGTAGCTCCTACGAGCAGTACTTC	CSVETTGSSYEQYF